This T cell receptor beta chain derives from a study of blood T cells in healthy people across ages. General study results and limits: The unsorted PBMCs prevented any conclusive comparison of naive versus antigen-experienced cells.

A second PCR, run for about 6 to 12 cycles, used a sample-barcoded 5' primer plus a J-beta primer mix. TCRdb analysed the 5' RACE reads with MiXCR anew, one entry per CDR3 protein. In the table there are about 1.6 million distinct CDR3 sequences, about 32% of which are singletons. Comments on this clonotype: No antigen is known for it.

Donors ranged from 6 to 90 years old and were healthy Caucasians in Russia. Per-sample PBMC isolation yielded at least 6.5 million cells. Sequenced input: blood. This receptor was obtained from a woman younger than 45 in good health.

The CDR3 reads CASRGNRDPSYEQYF. The CDR3 nucleotides read TGTGCCAGCAGAGGGAACCGGGACCCGTCCTACGAGCAGTACTTC. The chain has TRBV2 and TRBJ2-7; D possibly uses TRBD1 or TRBD2 (5 bases each). CDR1 is SNHLY, CDR2 FYNNEI, per germline. The CDR3 extends over 15 amino acids. V lost 6 bases and J lost 1, with 16 bases in between.